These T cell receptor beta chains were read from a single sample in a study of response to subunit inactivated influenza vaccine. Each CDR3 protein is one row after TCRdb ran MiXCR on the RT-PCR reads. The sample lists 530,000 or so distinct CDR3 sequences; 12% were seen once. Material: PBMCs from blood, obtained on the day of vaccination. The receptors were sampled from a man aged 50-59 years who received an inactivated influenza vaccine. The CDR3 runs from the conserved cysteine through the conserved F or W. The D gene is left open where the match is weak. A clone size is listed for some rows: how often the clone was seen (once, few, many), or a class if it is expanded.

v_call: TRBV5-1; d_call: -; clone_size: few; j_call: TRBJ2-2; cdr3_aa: CASSYQGLFTGELFF; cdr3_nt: TGCGCCAGCAGCTATCAGGGACTTTTCACCGGGGAGCTGTTTTTT
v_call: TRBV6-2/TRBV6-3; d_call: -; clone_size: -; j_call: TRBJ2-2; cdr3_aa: CASKTSPLYTGELFF; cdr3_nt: TGTGCCAGCAAGACTTCTCCCTTATACACCGGGGAGCTGTTTTTT
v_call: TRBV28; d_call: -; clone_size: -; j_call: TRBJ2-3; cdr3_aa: CASSLWSAPIF; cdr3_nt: TGTGCCAGCAGTTTATGGTCCGCTCCTATTTTT
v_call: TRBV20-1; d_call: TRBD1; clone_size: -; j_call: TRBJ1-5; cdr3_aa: CSATDRGKMDQPQHF; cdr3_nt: TGCAGTGCTACGGACAGGGGAAAGATGGATCAGCCCCAGCATTTT
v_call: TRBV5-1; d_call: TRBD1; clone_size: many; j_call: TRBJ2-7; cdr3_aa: CASSLGGQGYEQYF; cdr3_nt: TGCGCCAGCAGCTTGGGTGGACAGGGTTACGAGCAGTACTTC
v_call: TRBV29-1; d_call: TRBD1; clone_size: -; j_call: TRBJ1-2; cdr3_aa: CSVGADRGIYGYTF; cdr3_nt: TGCAGCGTTGGGGCGGACAGGGGCATCTATGGCTACACCTTC
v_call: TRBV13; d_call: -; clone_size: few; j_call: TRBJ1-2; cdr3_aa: CASTGVHYGYTF; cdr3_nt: TGTGCCAGCACAGGGGTCCACTATGGCTACACCTTC
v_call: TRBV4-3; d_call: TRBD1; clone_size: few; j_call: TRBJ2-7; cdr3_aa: CASSETGTGPYEQYF; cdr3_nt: TGCGCCAGCAGCGAAACCGGGACAGGGCCCTACGAGCAGTACTTC
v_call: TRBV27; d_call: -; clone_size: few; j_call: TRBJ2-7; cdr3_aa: CASSLSNGAFAYEQYF; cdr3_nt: TGTGCCAGCAGTTTATCGAATGGTGCGTTCGCCTACGAGCAGTACTTC
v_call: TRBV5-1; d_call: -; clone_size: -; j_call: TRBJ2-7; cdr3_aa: CASSLGSGFEEQYF; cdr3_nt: TGCGCCAGCAGCTTGGGTAGCGGATTTGAAGAGCAGTACTTC
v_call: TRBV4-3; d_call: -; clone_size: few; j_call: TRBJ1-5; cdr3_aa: CASSQEKVNQPQHF; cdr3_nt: TGCGCCAGCAGCCAAGAAAAGGTCAATCAGCCCCAGCATTTT
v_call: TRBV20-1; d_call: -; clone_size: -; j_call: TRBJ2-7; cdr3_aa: CSARPRGSYEQYF; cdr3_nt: TGCAGTGCAAGACCTCGGGGGTCCTACGAGCAGTACTTC
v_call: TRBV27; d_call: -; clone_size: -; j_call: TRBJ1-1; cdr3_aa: CASTPWGTLSSTEAFF; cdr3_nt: TGTGCCAGCACCCCCTGGGGCACCCTAAGCAGCACTGAAGCTTTCTTT
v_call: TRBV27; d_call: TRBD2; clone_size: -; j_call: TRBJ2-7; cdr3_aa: CASSQSGRFYEQYF; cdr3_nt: TGTGCCAGCAGCCAGAGCGGGAGGTTCTACGAGCAGTACTTC
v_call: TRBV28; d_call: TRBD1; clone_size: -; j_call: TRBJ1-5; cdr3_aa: CASGSGGDRVGSHF; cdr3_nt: TGTGCCAGCGGTTCCGGGGGGGACAGGGTTGGGAGTCATTTT
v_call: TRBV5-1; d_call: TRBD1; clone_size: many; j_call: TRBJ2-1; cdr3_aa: CASSLRTGGNEQFF; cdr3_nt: TGCGCCAGCAGCTTGAGGACAGGGGGTAATGAGCAGTTCTTC
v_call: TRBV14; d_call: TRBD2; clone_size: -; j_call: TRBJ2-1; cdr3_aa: CASRPSEREYYEQFF; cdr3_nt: TGTGCCAGCAGACCATCTGAGCGGGAGTACTATGAGCAGTTCTTC
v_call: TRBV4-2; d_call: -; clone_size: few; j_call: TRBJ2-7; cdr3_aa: CASSFEGTQVYEQYF; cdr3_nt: TGTGCCAGCAGCTTTGAGGGCACTCAGGTGTACGAGCAGTACTTC
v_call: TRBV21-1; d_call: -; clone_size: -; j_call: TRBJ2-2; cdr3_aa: CASSKDRADTGTGELFF; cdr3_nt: TGTGCCAGCAGCAAAGATCGCGCGGACACGGGCACCGGGGAGCTGTTTTTT
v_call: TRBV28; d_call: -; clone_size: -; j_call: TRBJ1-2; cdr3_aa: CASSSGPSGGYGYTF; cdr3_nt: TGTGCCAGCAGTTCGGGTCCCTCGGGGGGGTATGGCTACACCTTC
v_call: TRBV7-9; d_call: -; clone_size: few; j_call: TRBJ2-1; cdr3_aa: CASSPRTGGPYNEQFF; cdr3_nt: TGTGCCAGCAGCCCGAGAACGGGGGGCCCCTACAATGAGCAGTTCTTC
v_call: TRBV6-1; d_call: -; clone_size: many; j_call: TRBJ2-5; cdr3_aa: CASSRALRETQYF; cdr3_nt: TGTGCCAGCAGCCGGGCGTTAAGGGAGACCCAGTACTTC
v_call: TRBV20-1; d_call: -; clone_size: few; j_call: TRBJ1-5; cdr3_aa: CSPGLINQPQHF; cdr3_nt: TGCAGTCCGGGGCTAATCAATCAGCCCCAGCATTTT
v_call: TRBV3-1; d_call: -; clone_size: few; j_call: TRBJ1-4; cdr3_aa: CASSQGGEEKLFF; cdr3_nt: TGTGCCAGCAGCCAGGGCGGGGAGGAAAAACTGTTTTTT
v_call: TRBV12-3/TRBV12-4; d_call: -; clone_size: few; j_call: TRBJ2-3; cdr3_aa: CASSSGGDTDTQYF; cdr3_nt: TGTGCCAGCAGTTCCGGCGGGGACACAGATACGCAGTATTTT
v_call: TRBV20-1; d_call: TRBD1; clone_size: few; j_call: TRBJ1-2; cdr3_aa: CSAGRDSLALYGYTF; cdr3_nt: TGCAGTGCTGGAAGGGACAGCCTTGCTCTCTATGGCTACACCTTC
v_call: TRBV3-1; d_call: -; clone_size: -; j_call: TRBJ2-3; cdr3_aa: CASSQRGDGSTQYF; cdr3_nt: TGTGCCAGCAGCCAGAGAGGGGACGGCAGTACGCAGTATTTT
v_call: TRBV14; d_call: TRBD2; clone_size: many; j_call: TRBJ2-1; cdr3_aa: CASSQGSGRSNEQFF; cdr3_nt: TGTGCCAGCAGCCAAGGGAGCGGGAGGAGCAATGAGCAGTTCTTC
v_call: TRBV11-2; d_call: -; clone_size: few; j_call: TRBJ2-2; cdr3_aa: CASSFSTYTGELFF; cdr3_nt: TGTGCCAGCAGCTTTTCGACTTACACCGGGGAGCTGTTTTTT
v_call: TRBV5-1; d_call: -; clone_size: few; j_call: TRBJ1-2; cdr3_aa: CASSFQGQSDGYTF; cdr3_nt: TGCGCCAGCAGCTTTCAGGGGCAGTCGGATGGCTACACCTTC
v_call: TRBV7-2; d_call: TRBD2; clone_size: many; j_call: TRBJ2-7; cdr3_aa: CASSRGLAEKGEQYF; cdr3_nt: TGTGCCAGCAGCCGCGGACTAGCGGAAAAGGGTGAGCAGTACTTC
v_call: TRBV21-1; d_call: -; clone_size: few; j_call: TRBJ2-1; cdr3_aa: CASSSPRQEQFF; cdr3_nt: TGTGCCAGCAGCAGCCCTCGACAGGAGCAGTTCTTC
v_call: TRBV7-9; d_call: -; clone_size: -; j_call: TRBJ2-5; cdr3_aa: CASSLAPGTFSETQYF; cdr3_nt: TGTGCCAGCAGCTTAGCACCGGGGACTTTTTCGGAGACCCAGTACTTC
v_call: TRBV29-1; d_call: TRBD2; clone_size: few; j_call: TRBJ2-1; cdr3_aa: CSVDAGGRGEQFF; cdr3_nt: TGCAGCGTTGATGCGGGAGGAAGGGGTGAGCAGTTCTTC
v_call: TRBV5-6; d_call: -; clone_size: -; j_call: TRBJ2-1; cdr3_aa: CASSSKDRPRLYDTREFF; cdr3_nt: TGTGCCAGCAGCTCGAAGGACCGACCTCGACTTTATGATACAAGGGAGTTCTTC
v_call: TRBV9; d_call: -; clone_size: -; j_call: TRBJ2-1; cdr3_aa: CASSVAGSPYNEQFF; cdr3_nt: TGTGCCAGCAGCGTAGCGGGATCCCCCTACAATGAGCAGTTCTTC
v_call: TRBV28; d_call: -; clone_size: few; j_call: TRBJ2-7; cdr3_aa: CASSLLGHGYYEQYF; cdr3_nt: TGTGCCAGCAGTTTATTGGGGCACGGTTATTACGAGCAGTACTTC
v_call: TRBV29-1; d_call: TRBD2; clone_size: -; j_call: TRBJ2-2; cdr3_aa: CSVRGLAGTGELFF; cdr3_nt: TGCAGCGTTCGAGGACTAGCGGGCACCGGGGAGCTGTTTTTT
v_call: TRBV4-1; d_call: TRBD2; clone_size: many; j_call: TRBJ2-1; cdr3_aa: CASSQHGTSGGGTYNEQFF; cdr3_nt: TGCGCCAGCAGCCAACACGGGACTAGCGGGGGGGGGACCTACAATGAGCAGTTCTTC
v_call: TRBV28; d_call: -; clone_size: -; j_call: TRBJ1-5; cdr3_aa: CASRGLDSNQPQHF; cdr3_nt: TGTGCCAGCAGGGGACTGGATAGCAATCAGCCCCAGCATTTT
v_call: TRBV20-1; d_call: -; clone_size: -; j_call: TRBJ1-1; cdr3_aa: CSARDIDRNTEAFF; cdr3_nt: TGCAGTGCTAGAGATATAGACAGAAACACTGAAGCTTTCTTT
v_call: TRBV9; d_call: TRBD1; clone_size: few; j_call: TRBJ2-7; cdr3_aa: CASSVTGTVYSYEQYF; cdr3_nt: TGTGCCAGCAGCGTAACCGGGACAGTATACTCCTACGAGCAGTACTTC
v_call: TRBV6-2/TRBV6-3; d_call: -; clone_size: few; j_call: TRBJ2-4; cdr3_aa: CASSYSGTAKNIQYF; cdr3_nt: TGTGCCAGCAGTTACTCGGGCACGGCCAAAAACATTCAGTACTTC
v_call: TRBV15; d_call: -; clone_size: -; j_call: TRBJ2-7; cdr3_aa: CATSRKGGEQYF; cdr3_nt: TGTGCCACCAGCAGAAAGGGCGGGGAGCAGTACTTC
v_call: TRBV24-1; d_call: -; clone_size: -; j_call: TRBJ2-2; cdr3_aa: CATSDPTGELFF; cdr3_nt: TGTGCCACCAGTGACCCAACCGGGGAGCTGTTTTTT
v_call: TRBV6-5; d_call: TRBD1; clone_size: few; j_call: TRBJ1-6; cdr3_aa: CASSYEDRGHSPLHF; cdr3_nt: TGTGCCAGCAGTTACGAGGACAGGGGGCATTCACCCCTCCACTTT